A single sample gave rise to the 7 T cell receptor beta chains below, sequenced in a study of monozygotic twins with inflammatory bowel disease. Reprocessing the 5' RACE reads, TCRdb reports a single entry for every CDR3 protein and omits DNA. The repertoire table contains about 160,000 distinct CDR3 sequences. Sequencing was performed on blood. These TCRs come from a human donor with ulcerative colitis or Crohn's disease, or a healthy co-twin of an affected twin (not recorded which).

This chain's CDR3 is CSARGTSGKSYEQYF. The rearrangement links TRBV20-1 to TRBJ2-7; no DNA is available, so the TRBD2 call from TCRdb remains unchecked. The V gene's germline CDR1 is DFQATT and CDR2 SNEGSKA (reference sequence). This CDR3 comprises 15 residues.

V is TRBV6-1 and J is TRBJ1-2. The CDR3 loop spans 14 amino acids. CDR1 and CDR2 (germline): MNHNS, SASEGT. CDR3 sequence reads: CASRDRTANYGYTF.

V usage is TRBV12-3 or TRBV12-4 and J usage is TRBJ1-1. The CDR3 contains 14 residues. CDR3 protein: CASSLGVMNTEAFF.

The J gene is TRBJ2-7, the V gene TRBV5-1; lacking DNA, the TRBD2 call made by TCRdb goes unchecked. This CDR3 region has 15 residues. Germline V gene sequence: CDR1 SGHRS, CDR2 YFSETQ. CDR3 region: CASSSEGGRAYEQYF. Combining the CDR3 with reference TRBV5-1 and TRBJ2-7 gives the whole variable domain KAGVTQTPRYLIKTRGQQVTLSCSPISGHRSVSWYQQTPGQGLQFLFEYFSETQRNKGNFPGRFSGRQFSNSRSEMNVSTLELGDSALYLCASSSEGGRAYEQYFGPGTRLTVT.

V is TRBV7-6 and J is TRBJ2-2. CDR1 and CDR2 (germline): SGHVS, FNYEAQ. This CDR3 region has 16 residues. This CDR3 is CASSPRAGSITGELFF.

The chain recombines TRBV7-3 with TRBJ2-3; TCRdb's D call, TRBD2, is unchecked because there is no DNA. There are 16 residues in the CDR3. Germline V gene data show CDR1 as SGHTA and CDR2 as FQGTGA. The chain's CDR3 is CASSRRLAGGLDTQYF.

V gene TRBV7-3 combines with J gene TRBJ2-2. Germline V CDR1 and CDR2: SGHTA, FQGTGA. This CDR3 region has 13 residues. CDR3 protein: CASSPGSAGELFF.